The 7 T cell receptor beta chains below come from one sample, sequenced in a study of shared clonotypes between healthy human individuals (dated by TCRdb to about 2020). CD8 naive samples were CD45RO-negative cells positively selected for CCR7, giving a CD45RA+CCR7+ population that excluded TemRA cells. Library creation used the immunoSEQ multiplex PCR assay. TCRdb carries this immuneACCESS record with in-frame sequences only. Its versions omit some clonotypes, under half of them owing to an unresolved V gene in the studies checked, with the rest unexplained. The sample table lists some 2.1 million clones, roughly 95% of them with a count of one. The top ten clones comprise more than 0.95% of the sample. The sample consisted of naive CD8+ T cells sorted from blood. What this sample's cell subset or site label stands for: CD45RA+CCR7+. These receptors were obtained from a man between 18 and 35 years old in good health.

The chain uses TRBV27 and TRBJ1-2; TRBD1 might be the D (6 bases). The V gene's germline CDR1 is MNHEY and CDR2 SMNVEV (reference sequence). The CDR3 length is 14 residues. V lost 0 bases, J lost 4 bases, and 9 bases lay in between. The CDR3, as DNA: TGTGCCAGCAGTTTATCCCCGGACAGCTATGGCTACACCTTC. This encodes CASSLSPDSYGYTF.

The chain combines TRBV1 with TRBJ1-5; TRBD1 is taken as the D call from the table, unchecked against the DNA. TRBV1 is labeled a pseudogene. This CDR3 has 15 amino acids. CDR3 sequence (DNA): TGCACCAGCAGCCGACCCGGGACACTCCTTCAGCCCCAGCATTTT. It specifies CTSSRPGTLLQPQHF.

The chain combines TRBV27 with TRBJ1-2; 8 positions match TRBD1. Germline V gives CDR1 MNHEY, CDR2 SMNVEV (reference sequence). V lost 5 bases, J lost 4 bases, and 9 bases stayed unmatched. The CDR3 runs 15 residues. The CDR3, as DNA: TGTGCCAGCAGTCCCGGGACAGGATACTTCTATGGCTACACCTTC. This gives the protein CASSPGTGYFYGYTF.

The genes are TRBV27 and TRBJ2-7; D is possibly TRBD1 or TRBD2 (6 bases each). The germline V gene encodes CDR1 MNHEY and CDR2 SMNVEV (reference sequence). The CDR3 runs 16 residues. V was pared by 0 bases and J by 4 bases, with 16 bases between. The CDR3 sequence: CASSLSRGTLDYEQYF. In DNA, the CDR3 is TGTGCCAGCAGTTTATCCCGGGGGACACTTGATTACGAGCAGTACTTC.

The chain carries TRBV28 and TRBJ2-5, with 7 bases aligning to TRBD2. CDR1 is MDHEN and CDR2 is SYDVKM in the germline V gene. This CDR3 is built from 16 residues. V gave up 4 bases and J gave up 10 bases; unmatched junction bases: 18. DNA for the CDR3: TGTGCCAGCAGTTGGGGATCAAGCGGGGCCGGCGGGGACCAGTACTTC. Its translation is CASSWGSSGAGGDQYF.

This rearrangement joins TRBV7-9 to TRBJ2-7, with 7 bases matching TRBD1. This CDR3 is built from 16 residues. V shed 4 bases, J shed 1 base, and the junction held 10 bases outside the gene matches. Germline CDR1 and CDR2: SEHNR and FQNEAQ (reference sequence). CDR3 loop: CASSSTTGTRSYEQYF. The CDR3, as DNA: TGTGCCAGCAGCTCGACGACAGGGACCCGATCCTACGAGCAGTACTTC.

This clone was detected once. The chain employs TRBV27 and TRBJ2-5; 9 nucleotides line up with TRBD1. After removal of 5 bases from V and 4 bases from J, the junction contained 8 bases not matched to a gene. The germline V gene encodes CDR1 MNHEY and CDR2 SMNVEV (reference sequence). The CDR3 totals 15 residues. CDR3 protein: CASSPIQGAGETQYF. The CDR3, as DNA: TGTGCCAGCAGTCCCATACAGGGGGCAGGAGAGACCCAGTACTTC.